One and the same sample provided the 27 T cell receptor beta chains below, sequenced in a study of blood T cell repertoires in COVID-19. This table comes from immunoSEQ multiplex PCR, and its TCRdb copy is limited to in-frame clones, with some not included. The data show 240,000 or so clones, about nine tenths seen once. Sequencing was done on a sample of peripheral blood. The receptors stem from a man aged 60 to 69 who had recovered from COVID-19.

The V gene is TRBV11-2, the J gene TRBJ1-4; 8 nucleotides align to TRBD1. CDR1 is SGHAT, CDR2 FQNNGV, per germline. The junction had 7 bases not matched to a gene; V was cut back by 5 bases and J by 8 bases. This CDR3 comprises 14 residues. The CDR3 DNA follows: TGTGCCAGCAGCCTGACAGGGGTGGGAGAAAAACTGTTTTTT. Translated: CASSLTGVGEKLFF.

The V gene is TRBV11-2, the J gene TRBJ2-7; 7 positions agree with TRBD1. J was trimmed by 6 bases and V by 5 bases; bases with no gene match: 13. The CDR3 length is 15 residues. Germline V gene data show CDR1 as SGHAT and CDR2 as FQNNGV. This CDR3 is CASSPLTGKSLEQYV. CDR3 nucleotides: TGTGCCAGCAGCCCCCTGACAGGGAAATCTCTCGAGCAGTACGTC.

The chain couples TRBV2 to TRBJ1-2, with D possibly being TRBD1 (5 bases). The V gene lost 9 bases and the J gene lost 3 bases, with 14 bases spanning the gap. This CDR3 spans 13 amino acids. The germline CDR1 and CDR2 sequences are SNHLY and FYNNEI. CDR3 DNA sequence: TGTGCCAGTACTCCCGAGACAGACTATGGCTACACCTTC. It yields the protein CASTPETDYGYTF.

This clone was counted a single time. The chain recombines TRBV21-1 with TRBJ2-7; the table's D call TRBD2 went unverified against the DNA. TRBV21-1 is assigned pseudogene status. This CDR3 has 15 residues. In DNA, the CDR3 is TGTGCCAGCTCCTACCCAAAGTCCGGGGAGAGAGAGCAGTACGTC. It translates to CASSYPKSGEREQYV.

The gene calls are TRBV27 and TRBJ2-2; no reliable D call. The V and J ends lost 2 bases and 0 bases respectively, with 10 bases between them. CDR3 size: 16 residues. Germline V gives CDR1 MNHEY, CDR2 SMNVEV (reference sequence). CDR3: CASSLVSDTNTGELFF. The CDR3 bases are TGTGCCAGCAGTTTAGTTTCAGACACGAACACCGGGGAGCTGTTTTTT.

The chain couples TRBV3-1 (or the pseudogene TRBV3-2) to TRBJ2-2, with D tentatively TRBD1 (6 bases). V shed 1 base and J shed 8 bases, with 20 bases lying between them. The CDR3 is 17 amino acids. Germline-derived CDR1 and CDR2 are LGHDT and YNNKEL (reference sequence). The CDR3 region has the DNA TGTGCCAGCAGCCAAGGTACCGTGACAGGCCGACTGGGGGAGCTGTTTTTT. Its protein product is CASSQGTVTGRLGELFF.

This clone has just a few counts. The chain combines TRBV11-3 with TRBJ1-1, with 8 nucleotides matching TRBD1. Per germline, CDR1 SGHNT and CDR2 YENEEA. Unmatched junction bases numbered 4, after V lost 6 bases and J lost 4 bases. The CDR3 contains 13 residues. CDR3 loop: CASSLQGGTEAFF. CDR3 in DNA: TGTGCCAGCAGTCTACAGGGGGGCACTGAAGCTTTCTTT.

In this sample, this clone turned up once. This rearrangement joins TRBV6-1 to TRBJ1-1; D remains ambiguous. V dropped 0 bases and J dropped 1 base, with 6 bases sitting between them. The germline CDR1 and CDR2 sequences are MNHNS and SASEGT. The CDR3 is 14 amino acids. The CDR3: CASSEAQKNTEAFF. CDR3 DNA: TGTGCCAGCAGTGAAGCGCAGAAGAACACTGAAGCTTTCTTT.

The J gene is TRBJ1-2, the V gene TRBV6-5; D gene unclear. Per the germline V gene, CDR1 is MNHEY and CDR2 is SVGAGI. V dropped 7 bases and J dropped 8 bases, with 17 bases sitting between them. This CDR3 has 13 amino acids. The DNA for the CDR3 is TGTGCCAGCAAACCCCCCTTAGGAGGCGGCTACACCTTC. Amino acid sequence: CASKPPLGGGYTF.

The rearrangement links TRBV5-5 to TRBJ1-2; 8 bases fit TRBD1. The CDR3 consists of 14 residues. Germline CDR1 SGHKS, CDR2 YYEKEE (reference sequence). V lost 2 bases to trimming and J lost 1 base; unmatched junction nucleotides: 1. This chain's CDR3 is CASSFGQGNYGYTF. CDR3 DNA sequence: TGTGCCAGCAGCTTTGGACAGGGTAACTATGGCTACACCTTC.

The CDR3 DNA reads TGTGCCAGCAGTACCTGGTTAGCGGGGGGGCACGAGACCCAGTACTTC. Protein product: CASSTWLAGGHETQYF. This rearrangement joins TRBV2 to TRBJ2-5; 11 positions agree with TRBD2. In germline, CDR1 is SNHLY, CDR2 FYNNEI. This CDR3 is 16 amino acids long. V trimming: 5 bases; J trimming: 5 bases; junction bases outside the gene matches: 10.

The chain employs TRBV18 and TRBJ2-1, with 13 bases aligning to TRBD2. CDR3 size: 17 residues. The J segment lost 5 bases and the V segment lost 0 bases, leaving 4 bases of the junction unmatched. Germline V CDR1 and CDR2: KGHSH, LQKENI. The CDR3 loop is CASSPPRTSGGNNEQFF. Here the CDR3 DNA reads TGTGCCAGCTCACCACCCCGGACTAGCGGGGGCAACAATGAGCAGTTCTTC.

The genes are TRBV6-5 and TRBJ1-6; no firm D call. Trimming shortened V by 4 bases and J by 0 bases, and 7 bases separated the two germline ends. Germline values: CDR1 MNHEY, CDR2 SVGAGI. The CDR3 has 15 amino acids. In DNA form, the CDR3 reads TGTGCCAGCAGTTGGGCTGACTCCTATAATTCACCCCTCCACTTT. It yields the protein CASSWADSYNSPLHF.

V gene TRBV7-6 combines with J gene TRBJ1-1; no clear D gene. CDR1 and CDR2 (germline): SGHVS, FNYEAQ. There are 15 residues in the CDR3. V dropped 3 bases and J dropped 4 bases, with 15 bases sitting between them. The CDR3 nucleotides are TGTGCCAGCAGCTTCAAGGGTCTCAGCGGCACTGAAGCTTTCTTT. It is translated as CASSFKGLSGTEAFF.

The gene calls are TRBV3-1 (or the pseudogene TRBV3-2) and TRBJ2-1; tentative D call: TRBD1 (6 bases). CDR3 length: 13 amino acids. The germline CDR1 and CDR2 sequences are LGHDT and YNNKEL (reference sequence). The ends were cut back, 4 bases at V and 7 bases at J, with 11 bases in the middle. CDR3 sequence: CASSRTRGNEQFF. CDR3 nucleotides: TGTGCCAGCAGCCGTACGAGGGGGAATGAGCAGTTCTTC.

This chain uses TRBV11-2 with TRBJ1-1; D gene uncertain. From germline, CDR1 is SGHAT and CDR2 FQNNGV. Trimming removed 11 bases from V and 1 base from J, with 14 bases in between. This CDR3 has 13 residues. The CDR3 bases are TGTGCCGCGGGGAAACTCGAGAACACTGAAGCTTTCTTT. Translation gives CAAGKLENTEAFF.

The chain employs TRBV20-1 and TRBJ2-5; 9 bases map to TRBD1. CDR1 is DFQATT, CDR2 SNEGSKA, per germline (reference sequence). The CDR3 runs to 17 residues. Trimming cost V 3 bases and J 8 bases; bases outside gene matches: 19. The CDR3 DNA follows: TGCAGTGCTAGTGGTTCAGACAGGGGGTTGGGGGGCATAACCCAGTACTTC. Protein product: CSASGSDRGLGGITQYF.

In regard to this clone: Different DNA sequences within this sample yield the same CDR3. The chain joins TRBV6-5 to TRBJ2-1; TRBD2 is a possible D gene (6 bases). Between the trimmed V and J ends, which lost 2 bases and 0 bases, there was a span of 8 bases. This CDR3 is 15 amino acids long. Per the germline V gene, CDR1 is MNHEY and CDR2 is SVGAGI. The DNA of the CDR3 is TGTGCCAGCAGTTACGGACTAAGCTCCTACAATGAGCAGTTCTTC. This encodes CASSYGLSSYNEQFF.

The rearrangement uses TRBV24-1 and TRBJ2-3; D is unresolved. This CDR3 is built from 13 residues. Deletions cut 2 bases from V and 12 bases from J, with 14 bases between. The germline V gene has CDR1 KGHDR and CDR2 SFDVKD. The DNA of the CDR3 is TGTGCCACCAGTGATTCCGGGTTAATAAAACAGTATTTT. This encodes CATSDSGLIKQYF.

This chain connects TRBV27 to TRBJ2-1, with D maybe TRBD2 (6 bases). The CDR3 has 13 amino acids. Between the trimmed V and J ends, which lost 5 bases and 13 bases, there was a span of 18 bases. CDR1 and CDR2 (germline): MNHEY, SMNVEV (reference sequence). The CDR3: CASSGPGVSKQFF. Here the CDR3 DNA reads TGTGCCAGCAGTGGACCGGGGGTTTCAAAACAGTTCTTC.

There are a few counts of this clone. The V and J genes are TRBV9 and TRBJ1-5, with 8 nucleotides matching TRBD1. Germline trimming cut 0 bases from V and 6 bases from J; bases unmatched to any gene: 5. Germline V gene sequence: CDR1 SGDLS, CDR2 YYNGEE. The CDR3 covers 15 residues. CDR3 DNA: TGTGCCAGCAGCGTAGGGCAGGGGGCCGGTCAGCCCCAGCATTTT. Protein: CASSVGQGAGQPQHF.

This chain uses TRBV6-5 with TRBJ2-7; 7 bases are shared with TRBD1. The CDR3 totals 14 residues. Germline V gives CDR1 MNHEY, CDR2 SVGAGI. Unmatched junction bases numbered 10, after V lost 8 bases and J lost 3 bases. CDR3 amino acids: CASGRQTGIYEQYF. In nucleotides, the CDR3 is TGTGCCAGCGGCCGCCAGACAGGGATCTACGAGCAGTACTTC.

This clone was recorded a few times. The chain uses TRBV6-5 and TRBJ1-2; no reliable D call. The germline V and J ends were trimmed by 0 bases and 4 bases, with 9 bases remaining between them. The CDR3 is 14 residues long. The germline V gene has CDR1 MNHEY and CDR2 SVGAGI. CDR3 in amino acids: CASSYSSTFYGYTF. The CDR3 nucleotides are TGTGCCAGCAGTTACTCTTCCACATTCTATGGCTACACCTTC.

V and J are TRBV7-9 and TRBJ1-1, with 11 bases aligning to TRBD1. Germline CDR1 and CDR2: SEHNR and FQNEAQ (reference sequence). This CDR3 spans 13 amino acids. V trimming: 5 bases; J trimming: 5 bases; junction bases outside the gene matches: 1. The CDR3 DNA reads as TGTGCCAGCAGCGGACAGGGGGCGACTGAAGCTTTCTTT. This codes for CASSGQGATEAFF.

The gene calls are TRBV6-1 and TRBJ2-3; TRBD2 matches 10 bases. The CDR3 loop spans 16 amino acids. V gave up 4 bases and J gave up 5 bases; unmatched junction bases: 9. Germline CDR1 reads MNHNS; CDR2 reads SASEGT. The CDR3 DNA reads as TGTGCCAGCAGTGCCCTAGGGACTAGCGCTGGAGATACGCAGTATTTT. Protein: CASSALGTSAGDTQYF.

The rearrangement links TRBV6-5 to TRBJ2-3, with 10 bases lining up with TRBD2. This CDR3 has 15 amino acids. Germline V gene sequence: CDR1 MNHEY, CDR2 SVGAGI. V dropped 6 bases and J dropped 6; count of bases not matched to a gene: 9. Written as DNA, the CDR3 is TGTGCCAGCAGCATAGCGGGGGGCCTCGTCGATACGCAGTATTTT. Protein product: CASSIAGGLVDTQYF.

This clone came up a few times. The V call is TRBV27, the J call TRBJ2-7, with 9 bases that match TRBD2. This CDR3 comprises 15 residues. Germline V gene data show CDR1 as MNHEY and CDR2 as SMNVEV (reference sequence). V shed 3 bases and J 2 bases; nucleotides not matched to a gene: 5. CDR3 amino acids: CASSLRAGGPYEQYV. DNA of the CDR3: TGTGCCAGCAGTTTGCGTGCGGGGGGGCCCTACGAGCAGTACGTC.